These T cell receptor beta chains were read from a single sample in a study of cytomegalovirus exposure and HLA in healthy donors. TCRdb keeps only in-frame clones here, not all; method: immunoSEQ multiplex PCR. Among about 98,000 clones, roughly 87% were seen once, and the ten largest hold about 6%. The sequencing input was PBMCs. These receptors originate from a man younger than 35 in good health and CMV-seropositive. Each CDR3 is given with its conserved first and last residue. The D gene is left open where the match is weak. Some rows mark clone size as missing; the rest say once, few, many or name a class of expanded clone.

>TRBV6-1|once|TRBJ1-2|TRBD1
CASSEIGQGSYGYTF
TGTGCCAGCAGTGAGATAGGACAGGGAAGTTATGGCTACACCTTC
>TRBV4-2|once|TRBJ2-5|NA
CASSQDVALGGGFGETQYF
TGTGCCAGCAGCCAAGATGTAGCATTGGGCGGGGGCTTTGGAGAGACCCAGTACTTC
>TRBV28|NA|TRBJ2-7|TRBD1
CASNRPGTGLYEQYF
TGTGCCAGCAACAGACCCGGGACAGGTCTCTACGAGCAGTACTTC
>TRBV5-5|NA|TRBJ1-4|TRBD1
CASSLGRTGGNEKLFF
TGTGCCAGCAGCTTGGGACGGACAGGAGGTAATGAAAAACTGTTTTTT
>TRBV19|NA|TRBJ1-2|TRBD1
CASSSGQGGYYGYTF
TGTGCCAGTAGTTCGGGACAGGGTGGTTACTATGGCTACACCTTC
>TRBV6-1|NA|TRBJ2-2|NA
CASSGRATNTGELFF
TGTGCCAGCAGTGGCAGGGCTACGAACACCGGGGAGCTGTTTTTT
>TRBV7-3|NA|TRBJ2-3|NA
CASSLHVEGSTDTQYF
TGTGCCAGCAGCCTCCATGTGGAGGGTTCGACAGATACGCAGTATTTT
>TRBV28|NA|TRBJ1-5|TRBD1
CASRSGQGSSQPQHF
TGTGCCAGCAGATCGGGACAGGGAAGTAGTCAGCCCCAGCATTTT
>TRBV11-3|NA|TRBJ1-1|TRBD1
CASSPGQGVTEAFF
TGTGCCAGCAGCCCGGGACAGGGGGTGACTGAAGCTTTCTTT
>TRBV11-1|NA|TRBJ1-1|TRBD1
CASSLGAGGNTEAFF
TGTGCCAGCAGCTTAGGAGCAGGGGGGAACACTGAAGCTTTCTTT
>TRBV27|NA|TRBJ2-1|TRBD2
CASSLSDGTSGSDVKFF
TGTGCCAGCAGTTTATCCGACGGGACTAGCGGGAGTGACGTAAAATTCTTC
>TRBV7-3|NA|TRBJ2-3|TRBD1
CASSPGTGWTDTQYF
TGTGCCAGCAGCCCCGGGACAGGGTGGACAGATACGCAGTATTTT
>TRBV5-4|NA|TRBJ2-7|NA
CASSSHPTHYEQYF
TGTGCCAGCAGCTCTCATCCCACTCACTACGAGCAGTACTTC
>TRBV5-4|once|TRBJ2-1|TRBD1
CASRPQTGGDYNEQFF
TGTGCCAGCAGGCCACAAACAGGGGGCGACTACAATGAGCAGTTCTTC
>TRBV14|NA|TRBJ2-2|NA
CASSQSGIGELFF
TGTGCCAGCAGCCAATCAGGGATCGGGGAGCTGTTTTTT
>TRBV7-2|NA|TRBJ2-3|NA
CASSLVGSALTPTDTQYF
TGTGCCAGCAGCTTAGTCGGGTCCGCGTTAACGCCCACAGATACGCAGTATTTT
>TRBV5-1|NA|TRBJ1-1|TRBD1
CASSLGQGASEAFF
TGCGCCAGCAGCTTAGGACAGGGGGCCTCTGAAGCTTTCTTT
>TRBV7-2|NA|TRBJ2-3|TRBD2
CASSPWLAGGQVDTQYF
TGTGCCAGCAGCCCCTGGCTAGCGGGGGGGCAGGTAGATACGCAGTATTTT
>TRBV28|once|TRBJ2-6|NA
CASSLSNVLTF
TGTGCCAGCAGTTTATCAAACGTCCTGACTTTC
>TRBV19|NA|TRBJ2-2|NA
CASSRGGRAAGELFF
TGTGCCAGTAGCCGAGGGGGACGTGCTGCCGGGGAGCTGTTTTTT
>TRBV5-6|NA|TRBJ2-7|TRBD1
CASSLNIRQGARSYEQYF
TGTGCCAGCAGCTTAAATATAAGACAGGGGGCGAGGAGTTACGAGCAGTACTTC
>TRBV19|NA|TRBJ2-5|TRBD1
CASSRRTGLRETQYF
TGTGCCAGTAGTAGAAGGACAGGTTTGAGAGAGACCCAGTACTTC
>TRBV28|once|TRBJ2-7|NA
CASSAGFSYEQYF
TGTGCCAGCAGTGCAGGGTTCTCCTACGAGCAGTACTTC
>TRBV2|NA|TRBJ2-2|TRBD1
CASSSTGTGITGELFF
TGTGCCAGCAGTTCGACCGGGACAGGGATTACCGGGGAGCTGTTTTTT
>TRBV10-1|NA|TRBJ2-1|NA
CASSESWDTEQFF
TGCGCCAGCAGTGAGTCCTGGGACACTGAGCAGTTCTTC
>TRBV19|NA|TRBJ1-1|NA
CASSRGSNTEAFF
TGTGCCAGTAGTAGAGGGTCCAACACTGAAGCTTTCTTT
>TRBV4-2|NA|TRBJ2-7|NA
CASSQDYYSSYEQYF
TGTGCCAGCAGCCAAGATTATTACAGCTCCTACGAGCAGTACTTC
>TRBV27|NA|TRBJ2-1|TRBD2
CASRDTSGAYNEQFF
TGTGCCAGCAGAGACACGAGCGGGGCTTACAATGAGCAGTTCTTC
>TRBV19|NA|TRBJ1-3|NA
CASSVTGSSGNTIYF
TGTGCCAGTAGTGTAACAGGAAGCTCTGGAAACACCATATATTTT
>TRBV11-2|NA|TRBJ2-3|TRBD2
CASSGLGSTDTQYF
TGTGCCAGCAGCGGACTAGGGAGCACAGATACGCAGTATTTT
>TRBV4-3|NA|TRBJ1-5|NA
CASSQDLMGHTYSNQPQHF
TGCGCCAGCAGCCAAGATCTTATGGGACACACGTATAGCAATCAGCCCCAGCATTTT
>TRBV15|NA|TRBJ2-1|TRBD2
CATSRVSAGGPNEQFF
TGTGCCACCAGCAGAGTGTCCGCGGGAGGGCCTAATGAGCAGTTCTTC
>TRBV4-2|NA|TRBJ2-5|TRBD2
CASSQPTSGAKETQYF
TGTGCCAGCAGCCAACCTACTAGCGGGGCGAAAGAGACCCAGTACTTC
>TRBV19|NA|TRBJ2-6|NA
CASWSSGANVLTF
TGTGCCAGTTGGAGCTCTGGGGCCAACGTCCTGACTTTC
>TRBV5-1|few|TRBJ2-7|NA
CASSAWTDTYEQYF
TGCGCCAGCAGTGCTTGGACAGATACCTACGAGCAGTACTTC
>TRBV19|NA|TRBJ2-1|TRBD2
CASSMLAGGNYNEQFF
TGTGCCAGTAGTATGTTAGCGGGGGGAAACTACAATGAGCAGTTCTTC
>TRBV20-1|NA|TRBJ2-1|TRBD2
CSAMTSAEQFF
TGCAGTGCTATGACTAGCGCTGAGCAGTTCTTC
>TRBV19|NA|TRBJ1-5|NA
CASSIGGAGQPQHF
TGTGCCAGTAGTATTGGGGGGGCTGGTCAGCCCCAGCATTTT
>TRBV27|NA|TRBJ2-7|NA
CASSLEPKNEQYF
TGTGCCAGCAGTTTAGAGCCGAAGAACGAGCAGTACTTC
>TRBV5-4|NA|TRBJ2-6|NA
CASSFGGYERANVLTF
TGTGCCAGCAGCTTCGGTGGTTACGAGCGGGCCAACGTCCTGACTTTC
>TRBV14|NA|TRBJ1-2|NA
CASSPPDSNYGYTF
TGTGCCAGCAGCCCCCCGGACAGTAACTATGGCTACACCTTC
>TRBV18|NA|TRBJ2-1|NA
CASSPRESSYNEQFF
TGTGCCAGCTCACCACGAGAAAGCTCCTACAATGAGCAGTTCTTC
>TRBV2|once|TRBJ2-7|TRBD1
CASSDPGQTTSYEQYF
TGTGCCAGCAGTGATCCGGGACAGACCACCTCCTACGAGCAGTACTTC
>TRBV5-5|NA|TRBJ1-5|TRBD1
CASSRAGTGDNQPQHF
TGTGCCAGCAGCCGCGCCGGGACAGGGGACAATCAGCCCCAGCATTTT
>TRBV27|once|TRBJ2-4|TRBD1
CASSPGGRAKNIQYF
TGTGCCAGCAGCCCAGGGGGAAGGGCCAAAAACATTCAGTACTTC
>TRBV2|NA|TRBJ2-7|NA
CASTENLDRPPYEQYF
TGTGCCAGCACCGAAAACCTAGACAGGCCTCCCTACGAGCAGTACTTC
>TRBV4-3|NA|TRBJ2-7|NA
CASSQDRWQGSSYEQYF
TGCGCCAGCAGCCAAGATCGGTGGCAGGGGAGCTCCTACGAGCAGTACTTC
>TRBV11-3|NA|TRBJ2-1|NA
CASSLDQSGSYSYNEQFF
TGTGCCAGCAGCTTAGATCAGTCAGGTTCCTACTCCTACAATGAGCAGTTCTTC